Each of the 29 T cell receptor beta chains below was sequenced from the same sample in a study of control samples from healthy donors and cancer patients. Clones were sequenced by immunoSEQ multiplex PCR, and TCRdb holds only the in-frame ones, with some missing. The sample lists some 100,000 clones, more than 85% occurring once. The sample consisted of blood. The source is a woman aged 45 to 65 in good health.

The gene calls are TRBV15 and TRBJ1-2; D unresolved. Germline CDR1 reads LNHNV; CDR2 reads YYDKDF (reference sequence). The CDR3 runs 12 residues. V shed 3 bases and J shed 4 bases, with 6 bases lying between them. Written as DNA, the CDR3 is TGTGCCACCAGCAGGGGCGGCTATGGCTACACCTTC. Amino acids: CATSRGGYGYTF.

The gene calls are TRBV7-8 and TRBJ1-2; TRBD1 agrees at 7 bases. V trimming: 5 bases; J trimming: 4 bases; junction bases outside the gene matches: 10. The length of the CDR3 is 15 residues. From germline, CDR1 is SGHVS and CDR2 FQNEAQ. The CDR3 bases are TGTGCCAGCAGCCCCCGGATAGGGACAGCCTATGGCTACACCTTC. Its translation is CASSPRIGTAYGYTF.

The chain is built from TRBV10-3 and TRBJ2-2; TRBD1 matches at 9 bases. This CDR3 comprises 16 residues. J lost 4 bases, V lost 0 bases, and 3 bases had no gene match. CDR1 is ENHRY and CDR2 is SYGVKD in the germline V gene. The CDR3 reads CAISESGTGTTGELFF. CDR3 bases: TGTGCCATCAGTGAGTCGGGGACAGGGACCACCGGGGAGCTGTTTTTT.

The chain has TRBV24-1 and TRBJ2-7; D assignment may be TRBD1 or TRBD2 (6 bases each). Between the trimmed V and J ends, which lost 12 bases and 4 bases, there was a span of 18 bases. The CDR3 has 13 residues. Germline lookup yields CDR1 KGHDR and CDR2 SFDVKD. The CDR3 region is CASRGVIRYEQYF. The DNA for the CDR3 is TGTGCCTCTAGGGGGGTAATACGTTACGAGCAGTACTTC.

Here the CDR3 DNA reads TGTGCCAGCAGCTTAGATAGCGAGAACACTGAAGCTTTCTTT. This gives the protein CASSLDSENTEAFF. The V gene is TRBV11-3, the J gene TRBJ1-1; D gene uncertain. Trimming shortened V by 0 bases and J by 1 base, and 6 bases separated the two germline ends. Germline loops: CDR1 SGHNT, CDR2 YENEEA. The CDR3 is 14 amino acids.

The CDR3 DNA follows: TGTGCCAGCACCTCCGGGTTTTCAGTGCCCCCTGGCAACGAGCAGTACTTC. Protein sequence: CASTSGFSVPPGNEQYF. The rearrangement joins TRBV7-2 to TRBJ2-7; D gene uncertain. V was pared by 7 bases and J by 5 bases, with 27 bases between. Germline V lookup: CDR1 SGHTA, CDR2 FQGNSA. This CDR3 has 17 amino acids. The entire variable domain, with the rest obtained from reference TRBV7-2 and TRBJ2-7, is as follows: GAGVSQSPSNKVTEKGKDVELRCDPISGHTALYWYRQSLGQGLEFLIYFQGNSAPDKSGLPSDRFSAERTGGSVSTLTIQRTQQEDSAVYLCASTSGFSVPPGNEQYFGPGTRLTVT.

This clone was found once. This rearrangement joins TRBV5-6 to TRBJ2-1; D might be TRBD1 (6 bases). Germline loops: CDR1 SGHDT, CDR2 YYEEEE. The CDR3 sequence is 15 residues long. Trimming shortened V by 1 base and J by 4 bases, and 12 bases separated the two germline ends. Here the CDR3 DNA reads TGTGCCAGCAGCTTGCTCGAGAGGGGGTACAATGAGCAGTTCTTC. It is translated as CASSLLERGYNEQFF.

V and J are TRBV5-1 and TRBJ1-2; no firm D call. The CDR3 totals 15 residues. Per the germline V gene, CDR1 is SGHRS and CDR2 is YFSETQ. V lost 0 bases and J 6 bases, leaving 15 bases between the germline ends. Here the CDR3 reads CASSLVPATQDGYTF. In DNA form, the CDR3 reads TGCGCCAGCAGCTTGGTACCGGCGACGCAGGATGGCTACACCTTC.

This clone was picked up one time. V is TRBV19 and J is TRBJ2-5, with 9 bases identical to TRBD2. From germline, CDR1 is LNHDA and CDR2 SQIVND (reference sequence). The V and J ends lost 2 bases and 5 bases, in that order; junction bases with no gene match: 9. The length of the CDR3 is 16 residues. The CDR3 here is CASSILGGRAGETQYF. CDR3 nucleotide sequence: TGTGCCAGTAGTATACTCGGCGGGAGGGCCGGGGAGACCCAGTACTTC.

This clone appeared a few times. V and J are TRBV7-2 and TRBJ2-7, with no clear D. CDR3 length: 12 residues. V lost 6 bases to trimming and J lost 6 bases, with 12 bases between them. CDR1 is SGHTA, CDR2 FQGNSA, per germline. The CDR3 region is CASSSSVGEQYF. The CDR3 bases are TGTGCCAGCAGTTCGAGCGTGGGCGAGCAGTACTTC.

The rearrangement links TRBV7-2 to TRBJ2-3; no definite D call. Trimming stripped 2 bases from V and 3 bases from J, with 3 bases between. Germline CDR1 and CDR2: SGHTA and FQGNSA. The CDR3 contains 12 residues. CDR3 bases: TGTGCCAGCAGCTTATGGACAGATACGCAGTATTTT. Its translation: CASSLWTDTQYF.

The J gene is TRBJ2-7, the V gene TRBV28; 9 bases match TRBD1. The CDR3 length is 15 residues. Germline V lookup: CDR1 MDHEN, CDR2 SYDVKM. Germline trimming cut 2 bases from V and 9 bases from J; bases unmatched to any gene: 11. This CDR3 is CASSLDPGTGKGQYF. The CDR3 DNA reads TGTGCCAGCAGTTTAGACCCCGGGACAGGGAAGGGGCAGTACTTC.

For the CDR3, the DNA is TGTGCCAGCAGCTTCTACAGGGTGAACACTGAAGCTTTCTTT. The encoded protein is CASSFYRVNTEAFF. The J gene is TRBJ1-1, the V gene TRBV11-3; TRBD1 is a possible D gene (6 bases). The V end lost 3 bases, the J end lost 0 bases, and 8 bases lay between the germline ends. This CDR3 has 14 amino acids. The V gene's germline CDR1 is SGHNT and CDR2 YENEEA.

The rearrangement uses TRBV5-1 and TRBJ1-4; D is uncertain. Between the trimmed V and J ends, which lost 4 bases and 8 bases, there was a span of 15 bases. Germline V gene lookup returns CDR1 SGHRS and CDR2 YFSETQ. CDR3 length: 14 amino acids. The CDR3 spells CASSIGKVGEKLFF. Here the CDR3 DNA reads TGCGCCAGCAGCATCGGAAAAGTTGGAGAAAAACTGTTTTTT. The variable domain in full, with the rest retrieved from reference TRBV5-1 and TRBJ1-4, is KAGVTQTPRYLIKTRGQQVTLSCSPISGHRSVSWYQQTPGQGLQFLFEYFSETQRNKGNFPGRFSGRQFSNSRSEMNVSTLELGDSALYLCASSIGKVGEKLFFGSGTQLSVL.

This clone has a handful of counts. This chain connects TRBV9 to TRBJ1-1, with D unclear. Germline V gene lookup returns CDR1 SGDLS and CDR2 YYNGEE. V lost 4 bases and J lost 4, with 5 bases in between. There are 11 residues in the CDR3. The chain's CDR3 is CASSIVTEAFF. As DNA, the CDR3 is TGTGCCAGCAGCATCGTCACTGAAGCTTTCTTT.

The DNA of the CDR3 is TGTGCCAGCAGCTCCACGGGGGAGGATACGCAGTATTTT. This gives the protein CASSSTGEDTQYF. V and J are TRBV7-3 and TRBJ2-3; tentative D call: TRBD2 (6 bases). Trimming removed 4 bases at V and 6 bases at J, with 11 bases between. Germline CDR1 is SGHTA and CDR2 is FQGTGA. This CDR3 has 13 amino acids.

The sample holds one count of this clone. Germline and junction disagree at one end, which may indicate a read error. This chain uses TRBV6-6 with TRBJ1-6, with a weak D call TRBD1 (6 bases). Germline CDR1 MNHNY, CDR2 SVGAGI (reference sequence). This CDR3 region has 13 residues. CDR3 loop: CARRGSLNSPLHF. The CDR3 DNA reads as TGTGCCCGCAGGGGATCGTTGAATTCACCCCTCCACTTT.

V and J are TRBV29-1 and TRBJ2-7, with 9 bases aligning to TRBD1. Germline-derived CDR1 and CDR2 are SQVTM and ANQGSEA. The CDR3 extends over 13 amino acids. Trimming at V came to 6 bases and at J to 3 bases, leaving 6 bases not matched to a gene. In DNA, the CDR3 is TGCAGCGTGACGGGACAGGGTCGCTACGAGCAGTACTTC. Its translation: CSVTGQGRYEQYF.

In this sample, this clone turned up once. The chain employs TRBV13 and TRBJ2-1; 10 positions match TRBD2. V trimming: 3 bases; J trimming: 9 bases; junction bases outside the gene matches: 20. Germline lookup yields CDR1 PRHDT and CDR2 FYEKMQ (reference sequence). The CDR3 consists of 19 residues. The CDR3 spells CASSFDPPTGTSVSVEQFF. Here the CDR3 DNA reads TGTGCCAGCAGCTTCGATCCCCCCACCGGGACTAGCGTATCCGTTGAGCAGTTCTTC.

This clone was seen just once. J is TRBJ2-1 and V is TRBV20-1; the D gene is possibly TRBD2 (5 bases). The CDR3 has 15 residues. Germline V gene sequence: CDR1 DFQATT, CDR2 SNEGSKA (reference sequence). The CDR3 loop reads CSTSRFGQLVDEQFF. The CDR3 DNA is TGCAGCACTAGTCGGTTCGGGCAGTTAGTCGATGAGCAGTTCTTC.

V is TRBV11-3 and J is TRBJ2-7, with D perhaps TRBD2 (5 bases). V lost 4 bases, J lost 5 bases, and 24 bases lay in between. Germline V CDR1 and CDR2: SGHNT, YENEEA. The CDR3 is made up of 17 amino acids. CDR3 nucleotides: TGTGCCAGCAGCTCCCCGGGCCCCTTAGGAGGCATTAACGAGCAGTACTTC. It yields the protein CASSSPGPLGGINEQYF.

The rearrangement links TRBV4-3 to TRBJ2-7; 7 bases fit TRBD2. Trimming at V came to 5 bases and at J to 2 bases, leaving 12 bases not matched to a gene. Germline assignment: CDR1 LGHNA and CDR2 YSLEER. The CDR3 is made up of 16 amino acids. The CDR3 spells CASSKATGLDPYEQYF. CDR3 nucleotides: TGCGCCAGCAGCAAAGCAACCGGACTAGATCCCTACGAGCAGTACTTC.

This chain links TRBV6-5 with TRBJ2-7, with TRBD1 matching 8 bases. This CDR3 region has 14 residues. V was pared by 6 bases and J by 3 bases, with 7 bases of the junction left unmatched. Germline CDR1 reads MNHEY; CDR2 reads SVGAGI. CDR3 nucleotides: TGTGCCAGCAGCGTGGGACAGGTGATCTACGAGCAGTACTTC. Protein: CASSVGQVIYEQYF.

The chain is built from TRBV19 and TRBJ1-2; D gene ambiguous. Germline V gives CDR1 LNHDA, CDR2 SQIVND (reference sequence). V lost 2 bases and J lost 0, with 10 bases in between. CDR3 length: 15 amino acids. The CDR3 nucleotides are TGTGCCAGTAGTATAAGTGGCACGCCTAACTATGGCTACACCTTC. Translation gives CASSISGTPNYGYTF.

This clone came up a few times. The CDR3: CASSMAGAGETQYF. The CDR3 bases are TGTGCCAGTAGTATGGCAGGAGCTGGGGAGACCCAGTACTTC. This chain connects TRBV19 to TRBJ2-5; D remains ambiguous. CDR3 length: 14 residues. Between the trimmed V and J ends, which lost 3 bases and 5 bases, there was a span of 13 bases. Germline V gene data show CDR1 as LNHDA and CDR2 as SQIVND (reference sequence).

The chain has TRBV3-1 (or the pseudogene TRBV3-2) and TRBJ2-3; D ambiguous. V was clipped by 4 bases and J by 4 bases, with 15 bases between them. The CDR3 covers 15 residues. Germline lookup yields CDR1 LGHDT and CDR2 YNNKEL (reference sequence). CDR3 residues: CASSRLAVVADTQYF. The DNA for the CDR3 is TGTGCCAGCAGCCGTCTGGCAGTAGTAGCAGATACGCAGTATTTT.

The rearrangement joins TRBV7-3 to TRBJ2-1, with 9 nucleotides matching TRBD1. Trimming cost V 3 bases and J 8 bases; bases outside gene matches: 5. CDR1 is SGHTA and CDR2 is FQGTGA in the germline V gene. The CDR3 covers 14 residues. The CDR3 here is CASSLDRGSDEQFF. The CDR3 DNA sequence: TGTGCCAGCAGCTTGGACAGGGGTAGCGATGAGCAGTTCTTC.

The chain recombines TRBV6-5 with TRBJ1-1; TRBD1 matches at 8 bases. From germline, CDR1 is MNHEY and CDR2 SVGAGI. CDR3 length: 14 residues. V shed 6 bases, J shed 4 bases, and the junction held 7 bases outside the gene matches. The CDR3 protein is CASSSQGARTEAFF. CDR3 DNA sequence: TGTGCCAGCAGCTCGCAGGGGGCGCGCACTGAAGCTTTCTTT.

The chain has TRBV4-2 and TRBJ2-5; 9 bases align to TRBD2. The germline V gene encodes CDR1 LGHNA and CDR2 YNFKEQ. CDR3 size: 18 residues. The trim removed 0 bases at V and 1 base at J, leaving 9 bases unmatched. The DNA of the CDR3 is TGTGCCAGCAGCCAAGAGGGGCGGTGGACTAGCGCCCAAGAGACCCAGTACTTC. It codes for CASSQEGRWTSAQETQYF.